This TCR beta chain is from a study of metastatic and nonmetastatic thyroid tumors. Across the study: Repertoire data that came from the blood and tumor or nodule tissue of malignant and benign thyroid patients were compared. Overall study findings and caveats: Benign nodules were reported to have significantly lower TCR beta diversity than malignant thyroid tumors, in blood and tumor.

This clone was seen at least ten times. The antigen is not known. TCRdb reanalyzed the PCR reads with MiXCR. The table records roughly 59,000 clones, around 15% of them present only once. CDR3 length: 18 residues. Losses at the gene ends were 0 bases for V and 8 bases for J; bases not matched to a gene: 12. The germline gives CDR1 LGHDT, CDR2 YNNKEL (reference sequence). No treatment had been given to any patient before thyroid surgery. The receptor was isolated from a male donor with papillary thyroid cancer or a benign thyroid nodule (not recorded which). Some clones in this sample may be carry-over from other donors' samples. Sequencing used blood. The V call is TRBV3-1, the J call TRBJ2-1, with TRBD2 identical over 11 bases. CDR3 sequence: CASSQELPSGRTGYEQFF. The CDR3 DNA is TGTGCCAGCAGCCAAGAATTGCCTAGCGGGAGGACTGGGTATGAGCAGTTCTTC.